This T cell receptor (beta chain) appears in the sequencing data of a study of shared clonotypes between healthy human individuals. General study results and limits: Owing to a small donor count, the genetic and exposure-history diversity represented was limited.

Unmatched junction bases numbered 9, after V lost 7 bases and J lost 1 base. This CDR3 comprises 15 residues. Germline lookup yields CDR1 LNHDA and CDR2 SQIVND (reference sequence). About this clone itself: Its target is not known.

Each cell subset's genomic DNA was divided evenly among several immunoSEQ plates. Unsorted PBMC DNA went through sequencing on ten immunoSEQ deep assay plates. Methods used by the authors: Junction-only immunoSEQ sequences carried no quality scores, so filtering differed. Profiled with immunoSEQ multiplex PCR; TCRdb holds only in-frame clones, not every one. V and J calls and clone size are copied from that table; D and trimming were computed from the DNA. The sample holds 490,000 or so clones, 79% seen once. This receptor was taken from a woman aged 40 to 55 in good health. Some clones in this sample may be carry-over from other donors' samples. This rearrangement joins TRBV19 to TRBJ2-7, with TRBD1 identical over 8 bases. Sequenced: PBMCs. The CDR3 DNA is TGTGCCAGTACCTTGGGGGGACAGGAATCCTACGAGCAGTACTTC. Translating it yields CASTLGGQESYEQYF.